The present T cell receptor (beta chain) was sequenced within a study of CD8 T cells in Susac syndrome. With random hexamers, reverse transcription was performed on about 0.5 to 1 ug of RNA. Each CDR3 protein gets one entry after TCRdb re-called the immunoSEQ multiplex PCR reads with MiXCR. Of approximately 190,000 distinct CDR3 sequences listed, roughly 95% are singletons. This CDR3 contains 15 residues. CDR1 is SGDLS and CDR2 is YYNGEE in the germline V gene. V was shortened by 2 bases and J by 0 bases, with 9 bases between the two germline ends. Sequencing was done on a sample of CD4+ T cells from PBMCs. The receptor was isolated from a human donor with Susac syndrome. The chain joins TRBV9 to TRBJ1-5; D not certain. CDR3: CASSVSGHSNQPQHF. In DNA, the CDR3 is TGTGCCAGCAGCGTCTCGGGTCATAGCAATCAGCCCCAGCATTTT.